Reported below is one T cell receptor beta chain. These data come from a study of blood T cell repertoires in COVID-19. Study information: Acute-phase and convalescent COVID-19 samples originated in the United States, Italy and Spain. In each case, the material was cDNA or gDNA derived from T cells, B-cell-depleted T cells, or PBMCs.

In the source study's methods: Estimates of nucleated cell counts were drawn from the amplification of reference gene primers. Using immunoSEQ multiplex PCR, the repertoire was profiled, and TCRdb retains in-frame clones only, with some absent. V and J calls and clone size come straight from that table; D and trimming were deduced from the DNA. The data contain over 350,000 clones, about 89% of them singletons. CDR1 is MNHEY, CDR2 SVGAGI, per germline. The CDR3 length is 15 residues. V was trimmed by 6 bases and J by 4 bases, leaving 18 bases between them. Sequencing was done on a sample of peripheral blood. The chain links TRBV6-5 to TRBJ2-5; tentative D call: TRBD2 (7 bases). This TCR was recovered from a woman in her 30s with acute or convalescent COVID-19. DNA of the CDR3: TGTGCCAGCAGCCGGGGGGCCGGGGTTGGAGAGACCCAGTACTTC. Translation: CASSRGAGVGETQYF.